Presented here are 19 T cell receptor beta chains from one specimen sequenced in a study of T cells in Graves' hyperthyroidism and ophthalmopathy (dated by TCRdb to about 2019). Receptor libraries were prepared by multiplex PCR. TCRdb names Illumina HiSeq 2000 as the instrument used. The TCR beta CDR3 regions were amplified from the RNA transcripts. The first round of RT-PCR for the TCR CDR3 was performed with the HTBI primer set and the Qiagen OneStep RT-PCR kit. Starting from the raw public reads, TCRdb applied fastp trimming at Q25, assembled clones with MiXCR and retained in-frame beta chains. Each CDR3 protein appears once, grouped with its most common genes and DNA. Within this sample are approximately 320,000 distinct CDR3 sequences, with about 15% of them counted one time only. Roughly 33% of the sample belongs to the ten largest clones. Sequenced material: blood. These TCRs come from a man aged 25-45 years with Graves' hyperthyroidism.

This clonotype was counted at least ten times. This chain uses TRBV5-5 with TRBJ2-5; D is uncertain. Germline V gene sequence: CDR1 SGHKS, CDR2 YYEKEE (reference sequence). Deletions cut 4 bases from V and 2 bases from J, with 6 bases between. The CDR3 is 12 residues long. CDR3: CASSTEQETQYF. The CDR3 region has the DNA TGTGCCAGCAGCACAGAACAAGAGACCCAGTACTTC.

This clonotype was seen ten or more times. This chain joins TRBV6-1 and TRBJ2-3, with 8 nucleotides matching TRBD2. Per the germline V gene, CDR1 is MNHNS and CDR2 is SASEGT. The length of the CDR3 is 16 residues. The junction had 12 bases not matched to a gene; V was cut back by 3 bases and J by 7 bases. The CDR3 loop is CASSEGLGTAINTQYF. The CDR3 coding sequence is TGTGCCAGCAGTGAGGGACTAGGGACGGCGATAAATACGCAGTATTTT.

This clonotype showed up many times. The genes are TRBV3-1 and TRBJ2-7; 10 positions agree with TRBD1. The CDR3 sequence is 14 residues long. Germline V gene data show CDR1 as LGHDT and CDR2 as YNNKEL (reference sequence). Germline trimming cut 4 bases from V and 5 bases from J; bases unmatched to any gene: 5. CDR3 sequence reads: CASSPGQGSNEQYF. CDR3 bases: TGTGCCAGCAGCCCGGGACAGGGGAGCAACGAGCAGTACTTC.

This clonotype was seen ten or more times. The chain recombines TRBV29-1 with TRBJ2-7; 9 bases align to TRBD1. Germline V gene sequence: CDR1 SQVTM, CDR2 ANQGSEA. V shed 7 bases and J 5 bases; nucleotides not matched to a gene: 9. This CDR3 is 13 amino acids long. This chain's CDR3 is CSATGQGFDEQYF. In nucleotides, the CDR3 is TGCAGCGCGACGGGACAGGGATTTGACGAGCAGTACTTC.

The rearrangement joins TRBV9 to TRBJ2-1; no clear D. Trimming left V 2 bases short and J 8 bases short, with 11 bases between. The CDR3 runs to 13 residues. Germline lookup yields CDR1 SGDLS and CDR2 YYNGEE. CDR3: CASSVVEGDEQFF. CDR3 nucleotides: TGTGCCAGCAGCGTGGTTGAAGGCGATGAGCAGTTCTTC.

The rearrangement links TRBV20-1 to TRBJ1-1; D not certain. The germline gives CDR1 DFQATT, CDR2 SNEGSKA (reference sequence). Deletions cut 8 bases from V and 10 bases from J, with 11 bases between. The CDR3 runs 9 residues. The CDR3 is CSTRVGAFF. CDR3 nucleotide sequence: TGCAGTACCCGGGTGGGAGCTTTCTTT.

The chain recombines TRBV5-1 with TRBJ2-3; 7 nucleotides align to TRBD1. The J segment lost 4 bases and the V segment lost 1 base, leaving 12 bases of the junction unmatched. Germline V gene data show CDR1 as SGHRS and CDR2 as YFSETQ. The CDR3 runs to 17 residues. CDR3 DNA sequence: TGCGCCAGCAGCTTGAAACTGCCGACAGGGTCAGCAGATACGCAGTATTTT. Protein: CASSLKLPTGSADTQYF.

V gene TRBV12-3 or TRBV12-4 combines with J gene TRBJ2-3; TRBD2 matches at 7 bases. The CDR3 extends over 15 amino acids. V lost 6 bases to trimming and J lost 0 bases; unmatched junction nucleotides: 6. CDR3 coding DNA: TGTGCCAGCAGGTCAGGGACTATTAGCACAGATACGCAGTATTTT. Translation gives CASRSGTISTDTQYF.

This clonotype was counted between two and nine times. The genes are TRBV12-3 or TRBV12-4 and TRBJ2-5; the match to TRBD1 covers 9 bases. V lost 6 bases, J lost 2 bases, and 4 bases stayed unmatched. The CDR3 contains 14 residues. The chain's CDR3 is CASRIGTGQETQYF. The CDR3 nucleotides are TGTGCCAGCAGGATAGGGACAGGGCAAGAGACCCAGTACTTC.

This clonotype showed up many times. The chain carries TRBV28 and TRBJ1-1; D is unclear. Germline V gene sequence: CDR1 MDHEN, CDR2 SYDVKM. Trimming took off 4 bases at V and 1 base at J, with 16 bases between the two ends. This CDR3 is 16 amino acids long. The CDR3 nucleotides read TGTGCCAGCAGTTCCTCCGGGTTGGGTCAGAACACTGAAGCTTTCTTT. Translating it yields CASSSSGLGQNTEAFF.

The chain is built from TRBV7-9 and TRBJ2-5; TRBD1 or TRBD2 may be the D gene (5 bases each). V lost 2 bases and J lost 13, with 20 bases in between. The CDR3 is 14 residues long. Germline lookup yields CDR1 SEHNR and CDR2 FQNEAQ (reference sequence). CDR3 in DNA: TGTGCCAGCAGCTTAAGCGGACGACGGAACAGGTCGTACTTC. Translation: CASSLSGRRNRSYF.

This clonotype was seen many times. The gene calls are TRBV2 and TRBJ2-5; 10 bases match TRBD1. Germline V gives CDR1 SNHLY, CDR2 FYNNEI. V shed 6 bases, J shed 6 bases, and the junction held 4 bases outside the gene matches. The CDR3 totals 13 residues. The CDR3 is CASSRQGAKTQYF. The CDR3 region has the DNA TGTGCCAGCAGCCGACAGGGGGCAAAGACCCAGTACTTC.

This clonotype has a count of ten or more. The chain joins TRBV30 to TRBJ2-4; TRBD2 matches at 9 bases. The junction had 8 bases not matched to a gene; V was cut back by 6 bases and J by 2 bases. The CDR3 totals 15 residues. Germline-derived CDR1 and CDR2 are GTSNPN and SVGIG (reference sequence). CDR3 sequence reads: CACISGRFPKNIQYF. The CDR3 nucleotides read TGTGCCTGTATTAGCGGGAGATTCCCCAAAAACATTCAGTACTTC.

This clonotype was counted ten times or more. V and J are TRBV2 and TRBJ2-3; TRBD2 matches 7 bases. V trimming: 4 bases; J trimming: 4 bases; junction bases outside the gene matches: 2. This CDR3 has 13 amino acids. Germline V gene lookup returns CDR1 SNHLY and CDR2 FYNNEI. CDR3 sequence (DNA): TGTGCCAGCAGTGGACTAGCCGCAGATACGCAGTATTTT. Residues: CASSGLAADTQYF.

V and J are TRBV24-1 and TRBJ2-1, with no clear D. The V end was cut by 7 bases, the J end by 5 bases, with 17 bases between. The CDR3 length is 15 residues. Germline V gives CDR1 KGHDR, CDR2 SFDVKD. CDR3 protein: CATSSWGDLNNEQFF. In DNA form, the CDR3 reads TGTGCCACCAGCTCCTGGGGTGATTTAAACAATGAGCAGTTCTTC.

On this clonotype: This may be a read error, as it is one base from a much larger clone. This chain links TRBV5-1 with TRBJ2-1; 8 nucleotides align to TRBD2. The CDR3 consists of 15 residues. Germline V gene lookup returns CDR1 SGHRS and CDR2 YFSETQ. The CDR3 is CASSLRLARGNGQFF. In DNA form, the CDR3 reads TGCGCCAGCAGCTTGAGACTAGCGAGGGGCAATGGGCAGTTCTTC.

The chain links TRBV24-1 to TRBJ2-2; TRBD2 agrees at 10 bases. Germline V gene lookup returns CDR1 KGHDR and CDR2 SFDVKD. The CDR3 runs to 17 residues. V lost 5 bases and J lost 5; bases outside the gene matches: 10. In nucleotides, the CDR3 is TGTGCCACCAGTGCGCCAGCGGGAGGGCCAAGGACCGGGGAGCTGTTTTTT. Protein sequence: CATSAPAGGPRTGELFF.

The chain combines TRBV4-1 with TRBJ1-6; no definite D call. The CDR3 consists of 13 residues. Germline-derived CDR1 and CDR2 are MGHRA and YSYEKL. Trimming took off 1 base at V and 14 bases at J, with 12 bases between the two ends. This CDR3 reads CASSQAPDFALHF. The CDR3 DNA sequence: TGCGCCAGCAGCCAAGCTCCGGACTTTGCCCTCCACTTT.

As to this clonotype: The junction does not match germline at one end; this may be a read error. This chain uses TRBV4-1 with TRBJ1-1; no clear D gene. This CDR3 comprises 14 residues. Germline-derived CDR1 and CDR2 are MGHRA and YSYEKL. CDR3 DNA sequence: TGCGCCAGCAGCCAAGGACATTTGAACACTGAAGTTTTCTTT. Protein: CASSQGHLNTEVFF.